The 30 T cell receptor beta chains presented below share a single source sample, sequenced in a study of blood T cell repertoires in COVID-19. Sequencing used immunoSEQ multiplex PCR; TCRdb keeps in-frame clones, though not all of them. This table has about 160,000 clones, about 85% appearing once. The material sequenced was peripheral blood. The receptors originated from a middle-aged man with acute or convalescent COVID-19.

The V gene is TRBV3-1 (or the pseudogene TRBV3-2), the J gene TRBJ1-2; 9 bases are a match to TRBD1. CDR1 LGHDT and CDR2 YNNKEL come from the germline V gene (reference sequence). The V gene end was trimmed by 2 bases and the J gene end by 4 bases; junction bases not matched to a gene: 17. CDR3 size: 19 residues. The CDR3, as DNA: TGTGCCAGCAGCCAAAGGGTATGGACAGGGGAGGTGGGCTCCTATGGCTACACCTTC. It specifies CASSQRVWTGEVGSYGYTF.

The CDR3 nucleotides are TGTGCCAGCAGCCCAGAGATGATAGCCGGGACAGGGTTCGCGTATGGCTACACCTTC. Amino acid sequence: CASSPEMIAGTGFAYGYTF. This chain joins TRBV9 and TRBJ1-2, with 9 bases lining up with TRBD1. After removal of 4 bases from V and 5 bases from J, the junction contained 21 bases not matched to a gene. This CDR3 is built from 19 residues. The germline CDR1 and CDR2 sequences are SGDLS and YYNGEE.

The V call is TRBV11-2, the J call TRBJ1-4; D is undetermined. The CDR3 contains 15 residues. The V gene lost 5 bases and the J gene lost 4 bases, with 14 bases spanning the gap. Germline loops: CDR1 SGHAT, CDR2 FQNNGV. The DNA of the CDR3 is TGTGCCAGCAGCCTTTGGAGCTCGGGTAATGAAAAACTGTTTTTT. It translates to CASSLWSSGNEKLFF.

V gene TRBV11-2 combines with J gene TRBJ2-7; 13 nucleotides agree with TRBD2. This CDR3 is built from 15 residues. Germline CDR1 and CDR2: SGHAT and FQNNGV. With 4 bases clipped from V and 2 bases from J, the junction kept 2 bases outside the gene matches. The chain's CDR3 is CASSSGLAGPYEQYF. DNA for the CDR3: TGTGCCAGCAGCTCGGGACTAGCGGGGCCCTACGAGCAGTACTTC. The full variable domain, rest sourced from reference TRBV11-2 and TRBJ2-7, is EAGVAQSPRYKIIEKRQSVAFWCNPISGHATLYWYQQILGQGPKLLIQFQNNGVVDDSQLPKDRFSAERLKGVDSTLKIQPAKLEDSAVYLCASSSGLAGPYEQYFGPGTRLTVT.

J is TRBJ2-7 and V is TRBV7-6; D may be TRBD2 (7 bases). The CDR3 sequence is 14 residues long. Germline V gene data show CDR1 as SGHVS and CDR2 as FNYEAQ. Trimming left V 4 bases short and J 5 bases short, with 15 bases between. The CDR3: CASSSGLEGDEQYF. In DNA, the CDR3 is TGTGCCAGCAGCTCAGGACTAGAGGGGGACGAGCAGTACTTC.

The CDR3, as DNA: TGTGCCTGGAGTGTAGGGACAGGGGGCAATCAGCCCCAGCATTTT. Residues: CAWSVGTGGNQPQHF. The chain links TRBV30 to TRBJ1-5; 10 bases fit TRBD1. In germline, CDR1 is GTSNPN, CDR2 SVGIG (reference sequence). This CDR3 region has 15 residues. The V gene end was trimmed by 0 bases and the J gene end by 2 bases; junction bases not matched to a gene: 1.

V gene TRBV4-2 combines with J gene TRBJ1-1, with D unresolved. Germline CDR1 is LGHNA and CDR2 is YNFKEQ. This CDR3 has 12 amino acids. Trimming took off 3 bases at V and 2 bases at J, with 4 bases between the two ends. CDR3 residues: CASSHLNTEAFF. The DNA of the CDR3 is TGTGCCAGCAGCCATTTAAACACTGAAGCTTTCTTT.

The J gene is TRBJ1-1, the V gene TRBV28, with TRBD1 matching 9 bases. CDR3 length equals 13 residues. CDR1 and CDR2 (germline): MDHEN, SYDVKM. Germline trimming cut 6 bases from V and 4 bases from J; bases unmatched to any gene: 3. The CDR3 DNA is TGTGCCAGCAGGGACAGGGGAGGCACTGAAGCTTTCTTT. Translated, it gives CASRDRGGTEAFF.

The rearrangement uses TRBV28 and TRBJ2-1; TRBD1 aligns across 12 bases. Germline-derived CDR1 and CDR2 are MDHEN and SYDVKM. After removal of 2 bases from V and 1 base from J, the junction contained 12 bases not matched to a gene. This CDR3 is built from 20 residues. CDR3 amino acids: CASSLIGGTGGVSSYNEQFF. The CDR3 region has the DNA TGTGCCAGCAGTTTAATAGGAGGGACAGGGGGCGTAAGTTCCTACAATGAGCAGTTCTTC. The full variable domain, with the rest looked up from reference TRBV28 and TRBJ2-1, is DVKVTQSSRYLVKRTGEKVFLECVQDMDHENMFWYRQDPGLGLRLIYFSYDVKMKEKGDIPEGYSVSREKKERFSLILESASTNQTSMYLCASSLIGGTGGVSSYNEQFFGPGTRLTVL.

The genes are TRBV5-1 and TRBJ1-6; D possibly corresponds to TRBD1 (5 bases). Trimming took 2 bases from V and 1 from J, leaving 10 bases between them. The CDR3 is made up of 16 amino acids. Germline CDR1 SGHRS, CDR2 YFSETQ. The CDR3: CASSLGEGSYNSPLHF. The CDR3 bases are TGCGCCAGCAGCTTAGGGGAAGGGTCCTATAATTCACCCCTCCACTTT.

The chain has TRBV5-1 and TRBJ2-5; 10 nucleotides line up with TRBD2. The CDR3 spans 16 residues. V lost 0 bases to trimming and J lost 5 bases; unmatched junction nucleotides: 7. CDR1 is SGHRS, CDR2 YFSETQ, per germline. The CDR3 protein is CASSLALAGAPETQYF. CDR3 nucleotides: TGCGCCAGCAGCTTGGCGCTAGCGGGGGCCCCCGAGACCCAGTACTTC.

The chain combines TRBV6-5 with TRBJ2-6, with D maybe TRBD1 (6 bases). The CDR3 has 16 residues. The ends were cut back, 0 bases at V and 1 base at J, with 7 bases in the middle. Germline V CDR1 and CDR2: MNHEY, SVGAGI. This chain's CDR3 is CASSYSQGSGANVLTF. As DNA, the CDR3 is TGTGCCAGCAGTTACTCACAGGGATCTGGGGCCAACGTCCTGACTTTC.

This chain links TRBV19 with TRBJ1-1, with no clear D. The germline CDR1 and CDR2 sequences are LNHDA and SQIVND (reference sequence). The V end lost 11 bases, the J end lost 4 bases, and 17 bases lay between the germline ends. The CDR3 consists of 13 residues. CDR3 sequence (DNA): TGTGCCGTATCGACCCCGCGGGTCACTGAAGCTTTCTTT. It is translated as CAVSTPRVTEAFF.

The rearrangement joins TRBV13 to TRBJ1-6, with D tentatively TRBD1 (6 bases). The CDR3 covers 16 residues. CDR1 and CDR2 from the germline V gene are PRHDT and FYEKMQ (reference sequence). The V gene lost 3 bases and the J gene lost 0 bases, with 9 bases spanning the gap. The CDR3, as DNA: TGTGCCAGCAGCTTTTCCAGGGGCTCCTATAATTCACCCCTCCACTTT. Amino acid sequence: CASSFSRGSYNSPLHF.

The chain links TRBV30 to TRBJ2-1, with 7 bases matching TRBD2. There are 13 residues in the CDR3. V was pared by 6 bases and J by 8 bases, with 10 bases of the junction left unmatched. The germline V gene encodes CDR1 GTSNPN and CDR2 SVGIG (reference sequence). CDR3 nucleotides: TGTGCCTGCCTCGACCATCGGGGGGATGAGCAGTTCTTC. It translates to CACLDHRGDEQFF.

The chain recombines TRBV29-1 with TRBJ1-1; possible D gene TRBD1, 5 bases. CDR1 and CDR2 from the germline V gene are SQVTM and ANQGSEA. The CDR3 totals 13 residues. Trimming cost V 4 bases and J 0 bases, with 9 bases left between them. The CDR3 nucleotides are TGCAGCGTTGGCACAGGCATGAACACTGAAGCTTTCTTT. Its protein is CSVGTGMNTEAFF.

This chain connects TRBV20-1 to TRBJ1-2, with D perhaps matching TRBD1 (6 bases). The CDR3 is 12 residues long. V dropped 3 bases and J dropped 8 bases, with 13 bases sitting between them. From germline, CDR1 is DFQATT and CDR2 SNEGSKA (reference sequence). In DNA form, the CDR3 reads TGCAGTGCTAGTGGGGGGCTAGAAGGCTACACCTTC. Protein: CSASGGLEGYTF.

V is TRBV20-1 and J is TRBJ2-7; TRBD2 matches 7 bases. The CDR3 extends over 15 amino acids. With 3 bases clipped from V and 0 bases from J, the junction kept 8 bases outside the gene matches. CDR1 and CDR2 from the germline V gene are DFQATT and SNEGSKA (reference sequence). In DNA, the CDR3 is TGCAGTGCTAGTCGACTCGGGGGGTCCTCCTACGAGCAGTACTTC. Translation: CSASRLGGSSYEQYF.

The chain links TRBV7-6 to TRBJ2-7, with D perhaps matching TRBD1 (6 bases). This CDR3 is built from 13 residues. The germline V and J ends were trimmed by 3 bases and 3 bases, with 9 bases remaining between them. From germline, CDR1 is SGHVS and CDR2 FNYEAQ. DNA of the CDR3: TGTGCCAGCAGCTTGGGGACAAACTACGAGCAGTACTTC. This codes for CASSLGTNYEQYF. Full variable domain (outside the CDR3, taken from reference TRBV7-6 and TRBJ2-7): GAGVSQSPRYKVTKRGQDVALRCDPISGHVSLYWYRQALGQGPEFLTYFNYEAQQDKSGLPNDRFSAERPEGSISTLTIQRTEQRDSAMYRCASSLGTNYEQYFGPGTRLTVT.

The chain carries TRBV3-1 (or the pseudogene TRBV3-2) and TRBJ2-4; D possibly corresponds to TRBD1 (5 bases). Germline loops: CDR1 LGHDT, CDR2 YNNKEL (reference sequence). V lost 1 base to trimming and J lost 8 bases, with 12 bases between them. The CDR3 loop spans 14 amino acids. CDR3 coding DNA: TGTGCCAGCAGCCAAGGCAGGGTAGTAGACATTCAGTACTTC. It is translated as CASSQGRVVDIQYF.

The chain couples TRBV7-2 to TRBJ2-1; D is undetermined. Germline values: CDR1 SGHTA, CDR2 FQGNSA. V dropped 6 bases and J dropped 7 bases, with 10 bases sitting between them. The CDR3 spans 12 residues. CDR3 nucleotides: TGTGCCAGCAGATATGTTTCTAATGAGCAGTTCTTC. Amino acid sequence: CASRYVSNEQFF.

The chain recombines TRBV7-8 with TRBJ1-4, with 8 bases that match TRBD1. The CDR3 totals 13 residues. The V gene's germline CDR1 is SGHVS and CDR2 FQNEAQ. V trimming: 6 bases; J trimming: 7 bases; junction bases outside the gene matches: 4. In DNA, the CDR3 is TGTGCCAGCAGTACTGGACAGGGTGAAAAACTGTTTTTT. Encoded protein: CASSTGQGEKLFF.

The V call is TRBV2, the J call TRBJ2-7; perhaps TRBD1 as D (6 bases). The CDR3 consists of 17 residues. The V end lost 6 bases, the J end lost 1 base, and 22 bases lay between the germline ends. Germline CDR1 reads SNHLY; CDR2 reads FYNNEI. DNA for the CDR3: TGTGCCAGCAGCTATTTAACAGGGCTCCGGGCGTCCTACGAGCAGTACTTC. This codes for CASSYLTGLRASYEQYF. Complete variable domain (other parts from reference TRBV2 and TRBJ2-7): EPEVTQTPSHQVTQMGQEVILRCVPISNHLYFYWYRQILGQKVEFLVSFYNNEISEKSEIFDDQFSVERPDGSNFTLKIRSTKLEDSAMYFCASSYLTGLRASYEQYFGPGTRLTVT.

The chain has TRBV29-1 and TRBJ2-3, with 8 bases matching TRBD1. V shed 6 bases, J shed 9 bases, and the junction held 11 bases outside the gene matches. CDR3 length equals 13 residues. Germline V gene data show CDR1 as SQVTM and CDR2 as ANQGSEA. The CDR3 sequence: CSVQTSDRVTQYF. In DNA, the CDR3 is TGCAGCGTCCAAACTTCGGACAGGGTAACGCAGTATTTT.

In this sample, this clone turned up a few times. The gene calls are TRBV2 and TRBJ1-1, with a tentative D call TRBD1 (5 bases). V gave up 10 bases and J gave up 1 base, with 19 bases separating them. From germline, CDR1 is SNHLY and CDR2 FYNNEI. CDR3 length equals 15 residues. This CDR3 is CATIPIGGRNTEAFF. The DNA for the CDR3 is TGTGCCACCATTCCTATCGGGGGACGGAACACTGAAGCTTTCTTT.

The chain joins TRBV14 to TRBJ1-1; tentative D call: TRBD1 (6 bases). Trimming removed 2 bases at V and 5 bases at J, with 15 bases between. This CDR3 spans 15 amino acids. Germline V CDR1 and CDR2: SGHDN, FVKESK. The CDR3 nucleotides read TGTGCCAGCAGCCAATCAAGAGGGGGTAGGACTGAAGCTTTCTTT. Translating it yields CASSQSRGGRTEAFF.

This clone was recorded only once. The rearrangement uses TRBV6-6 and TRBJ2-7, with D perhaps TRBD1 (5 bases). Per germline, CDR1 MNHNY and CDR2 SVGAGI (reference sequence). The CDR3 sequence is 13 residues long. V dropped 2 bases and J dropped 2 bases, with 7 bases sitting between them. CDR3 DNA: TGTGCCAGCAGTTACGGCAGGGCCTACGAGCAGTACTTC. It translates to CASSYGRAYEQYF.

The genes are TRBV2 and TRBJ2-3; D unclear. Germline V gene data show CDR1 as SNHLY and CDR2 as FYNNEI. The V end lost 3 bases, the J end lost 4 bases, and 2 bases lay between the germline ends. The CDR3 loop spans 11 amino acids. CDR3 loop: CASSDADTQYF. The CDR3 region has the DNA TGTGCCAGCAGTGACGCAGATACGCAGTATTTT.

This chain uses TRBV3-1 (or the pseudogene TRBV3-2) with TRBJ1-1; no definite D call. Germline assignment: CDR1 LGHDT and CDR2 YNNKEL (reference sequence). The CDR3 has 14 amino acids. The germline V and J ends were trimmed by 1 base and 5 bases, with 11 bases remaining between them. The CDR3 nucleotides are TGTGCCAGCAGCCAAGGAACTTGGGCGACTGAAGCTTTCTTT. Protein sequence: CASSQGTWATEAFF.

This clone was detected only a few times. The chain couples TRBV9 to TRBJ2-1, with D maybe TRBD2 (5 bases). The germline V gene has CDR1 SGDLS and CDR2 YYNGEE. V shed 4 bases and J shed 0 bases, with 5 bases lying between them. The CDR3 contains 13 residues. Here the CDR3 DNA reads TGTGCCAGCAGCCGGGACTCCTACAATGAGCAGTTCTTC. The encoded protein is CASSRDSYNEQFF.